Ten or more counts support the clone carrying this TCR beta chain. Its matching antigen is unknown. This entry is derived from a study of T cells after yellow fever vaccination. Overall study: When fractions had low cell numbers, they were prepared with SMART-Seq v4 Ultra Low Input. Study findings and constraints: Researchers cautioned that FACS-sorted repertoires could harbor abundant clonotypes contaminating from the bulk population. Researchers noted that a small share of clonotypes showed up in both CD4 and CD8 compartments.

A single record per CDR3 protein comes from TCRdb applying MiXCR to the 5' RACE reads. The sample shows about 63,000 distinct CDR3 sequences, less than 8.5% of them seen only once. The sample was CD8+ T cells sorted from PBMCs, taken 15 days after the yellow fever booster vaccination. The TCR was taken from a man aged 30 to 39 who received the YFV17D yellow fever vaccine.

In DNA, the CDR3 is TGTGCCAGCAGTTTAGCCTCAGGGGGCTATGGCTACACCTTC. This codes for CASSLASGGYGYTF. The chain joins TRBV12-3 or TRBV12-4 to TRBJ1-2; 7 bases are a match to TRBD1. The V and J ends lost 0 bases and 4 bases, in that order; junction bases with no gene match: 2. The CDR3 sequence is 14 residues long.